The 21 T cell receptor beta chains reported below all come from one sample, sequenced in a study of blood T cell repertoires in COVID-19. Using immunoSEQ multiplex PCR, the repertoire was profiled, and TCRdb retains in-frame clones only, with some absent. This table holds 250,000 or so clones, 70% to 85% found once. Sequencing input: peripheral blood. These receptor sequences come from a man of 80 years or more with acute or convalescent COVID-19.

The chain carries TRBV5-1 and TRBJ1-3; 8 bases line up with TRBD1. The CDR3 runs 16 residues. Trimming cost V 4 bases and J 4 bases; bases outside gene matches: 10. Per the germline V gene, CDR1 is SGHRS and CDR2 is YFSETQ. In DNA form, the CDR3 reads TGCGCCAGCAGCCCAGATACAGGGGGAAGGGGAAACACCATATATTTT. Its translation: CASSPDTGGRGNTIYF.

V usage is TRBV5-1 and J usage is TRBJ2-3; 12 bases fit TRBD1. Germline CDR1 and CDR2: SGHRS and YFSETQ. The trim removed 0 bases at V and 5 bases at J, leaving 7 bases unmatched. The CDR3 has 17 residues. The CDR3 DNA sequence: TGCGCCAGCAGCTTGGTGACGGGACAGGGGGCGGGAGATACGCAGTATTTT. Residues: CASSLVTGQGAGDTQYF.

V is TRBV20-1 and J is TRBJ2-7; D perhaps matches TRBD2 (6 bases). The CDR3 loop spans 13 amino acids. Germline V gene lookup returns CDR1 DFQATT and CDR2 SNEGSKA (reference sequence). The ends were cut back, 3 bases at V and 0 bases at J, with 9 bases in the middle. The CDR3 DNA follows: TGCAGTGCTAGTAGGGACTCCTCCTACGAGCAGTACTTC. Protein: CSASRDSSYEQYF.

This rearrangement joins TRBV18 to TRBJ1-5, with 8 bases matching TRBD1. This CDR3 is 15 amino acids long. Germline CDR1 and CDR2: KGHSH and LQKENI. With 3 bases clipped from V and 3 bases from J, the junction kept 4 bases outside the gene matches. The CDR3 region is CASSPGQATNQPQHF. CDR3 nucleotides: TGTGCCAGCTCACCGGGACAGGCGACCAATCAGCCCCAGCATTTT.

This clone came up a few times. The rearrangement joins TRBV28 to TRBJ1-6; D may be TRBD1 (6 bases). The germline V gene encodes CDR1 MDHEN and CDR2 SYDVKM. The CDR3 sequence is 12 residues long. V dropped 11 bases and J dropped 10 bases, with 15 bases sitting between them. In nucleotides, the CDR3 is TGTGCCGCTCTGTCAGGGGTCTCACCCCTCCACTTT. It codes for CAALSGVSPLHF.

The chain couples TRBV5-6 to TRBJ1-2; 9 positions match TRBD1. The V gene's germline CDR1 is SGHDT and CDR2 YYEEEE. The trim removed 4 bases at V and 1 base at J, leaving 5 bases unmatched. This CDR3 comprises 15 residues. The CDR3 DNA sequence: TGTGCCAGCAGCCTCGGACAGGGGCATAACTATGGCTACACCTTC. Translation: CASSLGQGHNYGYTF. The complete variable domain, with remaining parts taken from reference TRBV5-6 and TRBJ1-2, reads DAGVTQSPTHLIKTRGQQVTLRCSPKSGHDTVSWYQQALGQGPQFIFQYYEEEERQRGNFPDRFSGHQFPNYSSELNVNALLLGDSALYLCASSLGQGHNYGYTFGSGTRLTVV.

V usage is TRBV20-1 and J usage is TRBJ2-7, with no clear D. The CDR3 sequence is 11 residues long. The germline V gene has CDR1 DFQATT and CDR2 SNEGSKA (reference sequence). Trimming left V 6 bases short and J 0 bases short, with 6 bases between. The CDR3 DNA sequence: TGCAGTGCCGGTCCCTCCTACGAGCAGTACTTC. Its translation: CSAGPSYEQYF.

The CDR3 DNA follows: TGCGCCAGCAGCCGTACCGGGACTACGAACACCGGGGAGCTGTTTTTT. It specifies CASSRTGTTNTGELFF. The chain combines TRBV5-1 with TRBJ2-2, with 7 bases that match TRBD2. V lost 4 bases to trimming and J lost 0 bases; unmatched junction nucleotides: 6. The CDR3 consists of 16 residues. In germline, CDR1 is SGHRS, CDR2 YFSETQ.

This clone appeared a single time. The chain links TRBV7-9 to TRBJ2-5; TRBD2 agrees at 12 bases. The length of the CDR3 is 18 residues. Germline V lookup: CDR1 SEHNR, CDR2 FQNEAQ (reference sequence). Trimming at V came to 4 bases and at J to 5 bases, leaving 14 bases not matched to a gene. CDR3 nucleotide sequence: TGTGCCAGCAGCTCCGGCCGGGCTAGCGGGGGGGCCCGGGAGACCCAGTACTTC. Its protein product is CASSSGRASGGARETQYF.

The chain uses TRBV7-9 and TRBJ1-2, with a weak D call TRBD1 (5 bases). The CDR3 runs 13 residues. Per the germline V gene, CDR1 is SEHNR and CDR2 is FQNEAQ (reference sequence). Trimming pared 4 bases from V and 3 bases from J, leaving 9 bases between. In DNA form, the CDR3 reads TGTGCCAGCAGCTATGTAGGGGACTATGGCTACACCTTC. Protein product: CASSYVGDYGYTF.

This chain links TRBV5-4 with TRBJ2-7; D is ambiguous. CDR3 length equals 12 residues. V gave up 0 bases and J gave up 7 bases, with 8 bases separating them. Germline V gives CDR1 SGHNT, CDR2 YYREEE (reference sequence). For the CDR3, the DNA is TGTGCCAGCAGCTTGGCCGGCAGGGAGCAGTACTTC. Amino acids: CASSLAGREQYF.

This clone was seen only once. The rearrangement links TRBV5-1 to TRBJ1-1; D is unresolved. Trimming took off 2 bases at V and 4 bases at J, with 15 bases between the two ends. Germline CDR1 reads SGHRS; CDR2 reads YFSETQ. This CDR3 is built from 15 residues. The CDR3 sequence: CASSLSASGSTEAFF. CDR3 sequence (DNA): TGCGCCAGCAGCTTAAGTGCGTCTGGGAGCACTGAAGCTTTCTTT.

V is TRBV11-1 and J is TRBJ1-1; a weak D match, TRBD1 (5 bases). Trimming shortened V by 5 bases and J by 6 bases, and 19 bases separated the two germline ends. CDR1 and CDR2 (germline): SGHAT, FQDESV (reference sequence). The CDR3 is 15 amino acids. This CDR3 is CASSPVPDPRAEAFF. Written as DNA, the CDR3 is TGTGCCAGCAGCCCCGTCCCGGACCCCAGGGCTGAAGCTTTCTTT.

The genes are TRBV15 and TRBJ1-4, with D tentatively TRBD1 (5 bases). V shed 5 bases and J shed 8 bases, with 15 bases lying between them. Germline V gene data show CDR1 as LNHNV and CDR2 as YYDKDF (reference sequence). The CDR3 sequence is 14 residues long. The CDR3, as DNA: TGTGCCACCAGCCCAAGGGGCCCGTGGGAAAAACTGTTTTTT. Translated: CATSPRGPWEKLFF.

This chain uses TRBV12-3 or TRBV12-4 with TRBJ1-1; weak D call: TRBD1 (6 bases). V was shortened by 3 bases and J by 10 bases, with 12 bases between the two germline ends. This CDR3 is 12 amino acids long. The CDR3 nucleotides read TGTGCCAGCAGTTTCGGACAGAGAGCAGCTTTCTTT. This codes for CASSFGQRAAFF.

The chain joins TRBV28 to TRBJ2-7, with 8 positions matching TRBD1. The CDR3 runs 13 residues. V lost 7 bases and J lost 4; bases outside the gene matches: 6. Germline V CDR1 and CDR2: MDHEN, SYDVKM. CDR3 region: CASTNRQGYEQYF. The CDR3 DNA reads TGTGCCAGCACCAATCGACAGGGGTACGAGCAGTACTTC. Full variable domain (remainder filled in from reference TRBV28 and TRBJ2-7): DVKVTQSSRYLVKRTGEKVFLECVQDMDHENMFWYRQDPGLGLRLIYFSYDVKMKEKGDIPEGYSVSREKKERFSLILESASTNQTSMYLCASTNRQGYEQYFGPGTRLTVT.

The chain has TRBV24-1 and TRBJ1-5; 7 nucleotides match TRBD1. The CDR3 length is 13 residues. J was trimmed by 6 bases and V by 7 bases; bases with no gene match: 5. From germline, CDR1 is KGHDR and CDR2 SFDVKD. This CDR3 reads CATSRDRSQPQHF. The CDR3 nucleotides are TGTGCCACCAGCCGGGACAGAAGTCAGCCCCAGCATTTT.

The V and J genes are TRBV5-4 and TRBJ2-1, with TRBD2 matching 11 bases. The germline CDR1 and CDR2 sequences are SGHNT and YYREEE (reference sequence). The CDR3 length is 16 residues. Trimming took 7 bases from V and 6 from J; bases not matched to a gene: 12. The DNA of the CDR3 is TGTGCCAGCTGTCATGGACCGGGACTAGCGGTCAATGAGCAGTTCTTC. Its protein product is CASCHGPGLAVNEQFF.

To note about this clone: The junction and the germline gene differ at one end; a read error may be behind it. The chain links TRBV6-1 to TRBJ1-6; possible D gene TRBD1, 5 bases. The germline gives CDR1 MNHNS, CDR2 SASEGT. This CDR3 contains 12 residues. CDR3 nucleotide sequence: TGTGCCAGCAGTGAAGCCACAGGTCCAAAGCTATTT. Translation gives CASSEATGPKLF.

J is TRBJ1-5 and V is TRBV6-5; perhaps TRBD1 as D (5 bases). Per the germline V gene, CDR1 is MNHEY and CDR2 is SVGAGI. V lost 2 bases, J lost 0 bases, and 8 bases lay in between. The CDR3 contains 15 residues. CDR3 sequence (DNA): TGTGCCAGCAGTTACGACAGTAATAGCAATCAGCCCCAGCATTTT. This sequence encodes CASSYDSNSNQPQHF.

This chain links TRBV12-5 with TRBJ2-5; D gene uncertain. Trimming took 1 base from V and 2 from J, leaving 2 bases between them. The CDR3 extends over 12 amino acids. Germline loops: CDR1 LGHNT, CDR2 FRNRAP. The CDR3 region has the DNA TGTGCTAGTGGTTTGGCACAAGAGACCCAGTACTTC. It specifies CASGLAQETQYF.